This T cell receptor beta chain was captured in a study of graft-versus-host responses after intestinal transplantation. This clone is a singleton in its sample. Antigen unknown. Only in-frame clones appear in the TCRdb table, and some are missing; sequencing was by immunoSEQ multiplex PCR. The sample comprises 90,000 to 120,000 clones, about 90% of which are singletons, and approximately 1% rests with the top ten. Sample: unstimulated CD4+ T cells sorted from spleen or lymph node cells, taken before intestinal transplant. This TCR was sampled from a human donor who received an intestinal transplant.

CDR3 amino acids: CASSLGIAGGSYEQYF. The CDR3 DNA reads as TGTGCCAGCAGCTTAGGGATAGCGGGGGGCTCCTACGAGCAGTACTTC. The chain couples TRBV7-2 to TRBJ2-7; 10 bases align to TRBD2. Germline V gene data show CDR1 as SGHTA and CDR2 as FQGNSA. The CDR3 runs 16 residues. The V and J ends lost 1 base and 0 bases, in that order; junction bases with no gene match: 3.